The present T cell receptor beta chain was sequenced within a study of T cells in narcolepsy. Across the whole study: Patients with NT1 or NT2 and healthy control donors were enrolled.

This CDR3 has 15 amino acids. The ends were cut back, 4 bases at V and 3 bases at J, with 13 bases in the middle. Germline V gives CDR1 SNHLY, CDR2 FYNNEI. Study-level results: Reportedly, autoreactive clonotypes were serially detected in patients' blood but not controls'. Some memory CD4+ repertoires had no autoreactive clone sequences. Same-patient CSF and blood CD4+ T cell clonotypes included HCRT-specific and TRIB2-specific autoreactive ones.

The repertoire was sequenced with immunoSEQ multiplex PCR; TCRdb's copy has only in-frame clones and lacks some. There are tens of thousands of clones in the sample; approximately 85% occur only once, and around 2.6% lies in the top ten. In regard to this clone: Its antigen remains unknown.

This chain links TRBV2 with TRBJ2-1; a possible D gene is TRBD1 (5 bases). The sample taken for sequencing was CD45RA- memory CD4+ T cells from PBMCs. The source is a human donor with narcolepsy. The DNA for the CDR3 is TGTGCCAGCAGTGCTACAAGGGGCAGCTACAATGAGCAGTTCTTC. Translated, it gives CASSATRGSYNEQFF. Based on the CDR3 plus reference TRBV2 and TRBJ2-1, the full variable domain is EPEVTQTPSHQVTQMGQEVILRCVPISNHLYFYWYRQILGQKVEFLVSFYNNEISEKSEIFDDQFSVERPDGSNFTLKIRSTKLEDSAMYFCASSATRGSYNEQFFGPGTRLTVL.